This TCR beta chain is drawn from a study of naive and memory T cell subsets (dated by TCRdb to about 2017). Broadly, across the study: Sorted naive and memory T cell subsets from peripheral blood were analyzed in the study using a UMI-based, open-source pipeline for TCR alpha and beta sequencing. The results of the functional CMV T cell responses matched the IgG serology results in every case. RNA was DNase-treated and reverse transcribed with TCR constant-region primers, mostly using SuperScript III. Points the paper makes about the study in general: TCR abundance followed a power law with an exponent that was different for naive and memory subsets but consistent across the three individuals. Following error correction, more than 85% of naive TCR sequences occurred only once, which made naive abundance distributions much steeper than those of memory subsets. A few larger clonotypes were found in naive repertoires, especially CD8, and these larger clonotypes were possibly memory cells re-expressing CD45RA. Clonotypes were defined as single alpha or beta chain sequences, not paired alpha/beta receptors. RNA-based TCR counts may be affected by expression changes linked to T cell activation and differentiation. In both CD4 and CD8 cells, going from naive through CM, EM and EMRA, the Gini index went up while Shannon and inverse Simpson diversity went down. No ground truth was available to validate the repertoire findings for the naive and memory subsets.

TCR alpha and beta chain libraries were amplified separately from the second PCR step onward. Donor CMV status was determined by IFNgamma production from CD4+ T cells after overnight stimulation of fresh PBMCs with CMV viral lysate. CD4 T cells were positively selected using Miltenyi beads, after which CD8 T cells were positively selected from the CD4-negative fraction. Cells were stained for CD3, CD4, CD8, CD45RA, CD27 and a live/dead dye and were sorted on a BD Aria II into four subsets based on CD45RA and CD27. Blood came from a few healthy volunteers, each fractionated into CD4 and CD8 T cells and then into four differentiation subsets. Around 120 ml of peripheral blood was collected from each donor, and PBMC were isolated by Ficoll-Paque PLUS density-gradient centrifugation. Sorted cells were lysed in RLT buffer, after which RNA was extracted using a Qiagen RNeasy kit and stored at -80 degrees C.

As encoded in the germline V gene, CDR1 is MNHNS while CDR2 is SASEGT. The CDR3 covers 14 residues, taking in both the cysteine and the phenylalanine. Only the CDR3 DNA stays, 42 bases, in frame from base 1. The junction carries 10 bases between V and J, which are trimmed by 3 bases and 2 bases respectively. Libraries were prepared through UMI-ligation and nested PCR. An equimolar mix of two oligonucleotides covering both TRBC1 and TRBC2 was used as the beta constant-region primer. Four rounds of PCR, combining the SP2 primer with nested alpha and beta constant-region primers, were used to amplify the ligated cDNA. A single-stranded oligonucleotide containing the SP2 primer and a 12-nucleotide UMI was joined to the 3' end of the cDNA by T4 RNA ligase 1. The ligation reaction was incubated at 16°C for about 20-24 hours. To avoid over-amplification, PCR2 was usually performed as a SYBR Green qPCR and halted once a predetermined threshold was reached. Every purification after the first one was done using Agencourt AMPure XP magnetic beads. Library amounts were measured by Qubit and library quality was assessed on a TapeStation, where the main peak was expected at around 650 bp. The pooled libraries were sequenced on an Illumina MiSeq using v2 2x251 paired-end kits, which usually yielded roughly 0.85-2.2 million reads per sample. Each sample library was pooled at about 4.4 nM, and roughly 4.5-8% PhiX was included to improve cluster recognition. From the authors' description of their analysis: FASTQ reads processed by Demultiplexor were assigned V and J genes by Decombinator through tag matching that tolerated a single base-pair mismatch. By using UMIs, Collapsinator corrected both sequencing errors and the frequency errors caused by PCR heterogeneity. TCRs were translated and CDR3s were extracted from the conserved cysteine to the FGXG phenylalanine by CDR3Translator, with non-productive sequences being flagged. Gini, Shannon entropy and inverse Simpson indices were calculated on repertoires that had been subsampled to equal numbers of UMI-defined TCRs. Power-law fits to clonotype abundance distributions were performed by maximum likelihood within the linear range. For one naive CD8 sample, the pipeline and MIGEC produced similar UMI counts, unique TCR numbers and clonal distributions. One analysis removed from the naive repertoire any naive TCRs that were also present in any memory subset from the same donor. The repertoires were searched for about 7,300 CMV-associated CDR3 sequences that had been compiled from VDJdb and a published dataset. Through fastp at Q25 and MiXCR, TCRdb rebuilt clones from the public reads, retaining in-frame beta chains. Rows with one shared CDR3 protein collapse into an entry with the most common genes and DNA. These V and J calls rely on TCRdb rather than the paper's analysis. Present in this sample are about 140,000 distinct CDR3 sequences, approximately 20% of which were seen just once. The ten largest clones add up to more than 0.6% of the sample.

This clonotype has a handful of counts. Which antigen it targets is not known. Qualities for individual bases were not recorded, and no much larger clone is one base off. This receptor was taken from a human donor in good health. The receptor chain draws on TRBV6-1 and TRBJ1-1, with the D gene call left open. Sequencing was done on a sample of naive CD8+ T cells from blood. The cell subset or site tag for this specimen amounts to: naive T cells, CD45RA high CD27+. The CDR3 region has the sequence CASSENAPNTEAFF. The DNA sequence is as follows: TGTGCCAGCAGTGAGAACGCCCCAAACACTGAAGCTTTCTTT.